Presented here are 22 T cell receptor beta chains from one specimen sequenced in a study of blood T cell repertoires in COVID-19. Profiling relied on immunoSEQ multiplex PCR, and the TCRdb table lists in-frame clones only, not all of them. In the table there are approximately 300,000 clones, approximately 87% of which are singletons. What was sequenced was PBMCs or T cells enriched from blood (not recorded which). The origin of the receptors is a young woman who had recovered from COVID-19.

V gene TRBV4-3 combines with J gene TRBJ2-5; D may be TRBD2 (6 bases). V dropped 0 bases and J dropped 1 base, with 12 bases sitting between them. CDR3 size: 16 residues. CDR1 and CDR2 from the germline V gene are LGHNA and YSLEER. Here the CDR3 DNA reads TGCGCCAGCAGCCAAGATCGGTGGGGAGGCCAAGAGACCCAGTACTTC. This codes for CASSQDRWGGQETQYF.

V usage is TRBV7-7 and J usage is TRBJ2-7; 8 positions agree with TRBD1. The germline V gene has CDR1 SSHAT and CDR2 FNYEAQ (reference sequence). V lost 5 bases and J lost 2; bases outside the gene matches: 8. This CDR3 region has 15 residues. The CDR3 sequence is CASSARQGTAYEQYF. CDR3 in DNA: TGTGCCAGCAGCGCAAGACAGGGGACGGCCTACGAGCAGTACTTC.

This sequence joins TRBV4-3 and TRBJ2-3; 9 bases are a match to TRBD2. Trimming removed 4 bases from V and 0 bases from J; junction bases left unmatched: 14. The CDR3 totals 19 residues. Germline lookup yields CDR1 LGHNA and CDR2 YSLEER. The CDR3 DNA reads TGCGCCAGCAGCCTTGGGGCTAGCGGGGACCTACAAAGCACAGATACGCAGTATTTT. Its translation: CASSLGASGDLQSTDTQYF.

This clone was seen a handful of times. The chain recombines TRBV5-4 with TRBJ1-2; 10 bases match TRBD1. Trimming removed 5 bases from V and 4 bases from J; junction bases left unmatched: 5. Germline loops: CDR1 SGHNT, CDR2 YYREEE (reference sequence). The CDR3 spans 14 residues. This CDR3 is CASSLRQGAYGYTF. The DNA for the CDR3 is TGTGCCAGCAGTTTAAGACAGGGGGCCTATGGCTACACCTTC.

Here the CDR3 DNA reads TGTGCCAGCAGCCCCCGTAGAGGGGTTTTAGCGGGACCCCTCCACTTT. This translates into CASSPRRGVLAGPLHF. The chain couples TRBV9 to TRBJ1-6; possibly TRBD1 for D (5 bases). Germline V lookup: CDR1 SGDLS, CDR2 YYNGEE. This CDR3 spans 16 amino acids. V gave up 4 bases and J gave up 12 bases, with 23 bases separating them.

This chain links TRBV19 with TRBJ1-2; no firm D call. Germline V gene sequence: CDR1 LNHDA, CDR2 SQIVND (reference sequence). The CDR3 sequence is 15 residues long. V was pared by 3 bases and J by 7 bases, with 18 bases between. The CDR3, as DNA: TGTGCCAGTAGTATCTCCGTGGGAGGGAGTGGTGGCTACACCTTC. As protein: CASSISVGGSGGYTF.

This clone has only one observation. CDR3 in DNA: TGTGCCAGCAGTTTCAGCAGGGGAGGGGACACCATATATTTT. Translation: CASSFSRGGDTIYF. The chain uses TRBV28 and TRBJ1-3; a weak D match, TRBD1 (6 bases). Germline V CDR1 and CDR2: MDHEN, SYDVKM. The CDR3 is made up of 14 amino acids. The V gene lost 3 bases and the J gene lost 8 bases, with 14 bases spanning the gap.

V is TRBV13 and J is TRBJ2-2; TRBD2 aligns across 12 bases. V dropped 5 bases and J dropped 5; count of bases not matched to a gene: 6. The CDR3 extends over 16 amino acids. Per the germline V gene, CDR1 is PRHDT and CDR2 is FYEKMQ (reference sequence). In DNA, the CDR3 is TGTGCCAGCAGCCCCTGGACTAGCGGGGAGACCGGGGAGCTGTTTTTT. This codes for CASSPWTSGETGELFF.

The chain carries TRBV5-4 and TRBJ1-4; TRBD1 aligns across 8 bases. CDR1 and CDR2 (germline): SGHNT, YYREEE (reference sequence). The CDR3 totals 15 residues. With 4 bases clipped from V and 0 bases from J, the junction kept 2 bases outside the gene matches. The CDR3 region has the DNA TGTGCCAGCAGCCCAGGGGGCGCAACTAATGAAAAACTGTTTTTT. Its protein product is CASSPGGATNEKLFF. The full variable domain, with the rest looked up from reference TRBV5-4 and TRBJ1-4, is ETGVTQSPTHLIKTRGQQVTLRCSSQSGHNTVSWYQQALGQGPQFIFQYYREEENGRGNFPPRFSGLQFPNYSSELNVNALELDDSALYLCASSPGGATNEKLFFGSGTQLSVL.

In this sample, this clone turned up a few times. The chain employs TRBV16 and TRBJ1-5, with 10 bases aligning to TRBD1. Looked up from germline, CDR1 is KGHSY and CDR2 is FQNENV. With 0 bases clipped from V and 2 bases from J, the junction kept 13 bases outside the gene matches. The CDR3 length is 20 residues. The DNA of the CDR3 is TGTGCCAGCAGCCAATCGAGGGGACAGGGGTTATACGGGGGCAATCAGCCCCAGCATTTT. Translating gives CASSQSRGQGLYGGNQPQHF. Supplemented by reference TRBV16 and TRBJ1-5, the full variable domain reads GEEVAQTPKHLVRGEGQKAKLYCAPIKGHSYVFWYQQVLKNEFKFLISFQNENVFDETGMPKERFSAKCLPNSPCSLEIQATKLEDSAVYFCASSQSRGQGLYGGNQPQHFGDGTRLSIL.

V usage is TRBV7-2 and J usage is TRBJ1-2, with D perhaps TRBD1 (5 bases). Germline V gene lookup returns CDR1 SGHTA and CDR2 FQGNSA. The CDR3 totals 16 residues. Trimming took 5 bases from V and 6 from J, leaving 22 bases between them. DNA for the CDR3: TGTGCCAGCAGCCCAGACCCGGGACGGAGGGTTGATGGCTACACCTTC. The encoded protein is CASSPDPGRRVDGYTF.

This clone was counted a single time. The genes are TRBV3-1 (or the pseudogene TRBV3-2) and TRBJ2-3; 13 bases match TRBD2. The CDR3 totals 16 residues. Trimming removed 3 bases from V and 5 bases from J; junction bases left unmatched: 5. Germline CDR1 is LGHDT and CDR2 is YNNKEL (reference sequence). The CDR3 DNA follows: TGTGCCAGCAGCCATTTACTAGCGGGGGGGAGAGATACGCAGTATTTT. Its protein is CASSHLLAGGRDTQYF.

The rearrangement links TRBV6-1 to TRBJ2-3, with TRBD2 identical over 8 bases. V lost 1 base and J lost 10; bases outside the gene matches: 7. Germline CDR1 and CDR2: MNHNS and SASEGT. The CDR3 totals 14 residues. The CDR3, as DNA: TGTGCCAGCAGTGAAGGCCCGCGGGGGGACTCGCAGTATTTT. It yields the protein CASSEGPRGDSQYF.

This clone was seen a single time. The CDR3 spells CASSVGGQLTEAFF. The CDR3 DNA reads as TGTGCCAGCAGCGTTGGGGGACAGTTGACTGAAGCTTTCTTT. The chain joins TRBV9 to TRBJ1-1; TRBD1 matches at 7 bases. Germline V gene lookup returns CDR1 SGDLS and CDR2 YYNGEE. The V gene end was trimmed by 2 bases and the J gene end by 5 bases; junction bases not matched to a gene: 6. The CDR3 has 14 residues.

The rearrangement uses TRBV2 and TRBJ2-3, with D possibly being TRBD1 (6 bases). CDR1 SNHLY and CDR2 FYNNEI come from the germline V gene. This CDR3 is 12 amino acids long. Trimming took off 6 bases at V and 11 bases at J, with 15 bases between the two ends. The CDR3 nucleotides are TGTGCCAGCAGCCCCGGAGAGACAGGGCAGTATTTT. Its translation: CASSPGETGQYF.

This clone was observed once. This chain links TRBV27 with TRBJ1-2, with 10 nucleotides matching TRBD1. V lost 4 bases and J lost 8; bases outside the gene matches: 10. Germline lookup yields CDR1 MNHEY and CDR2 SMNVEV (reference sequence). The CDR3 has 15 amino acids. CDR3 DNA sequence: TGTGCCAGCAGTTCACCAGGACAGGGGGTGAGGGGCTACACCTTC. Its protein is CASSSPGQGVRGYTF.

The chain has TRBV5-1 and TRBJ2-5; tentatively, D is TRBD2 (5 bases). V lost 0 bases and J lost 3, with 12 bases in between. This CDR3 comprises 15 residues. Germline V gives CDR1 SGHRS, CDR2 YFSETQ. CDR3 protein: CASSLDPAVEETQYF. CDR3 in DNA: TGCGCCAGCAGCTTGGACCCAGCGGTGGAAGAGACCCAGTACTTC.

The J gene is TRBJ2-3, the V gene TRBV5-1; 9 positions match TRBD1. CDR3 length: 15 amino acids. Unmatched junction bases numbered 6, after V lost 4 bases and J lost 3 bases. CDR1 is SGHRS and CDR2 is YFSETQ in the germline V gene. CDR3 amino acids: CASSPRGTGTDTQYF. In DNA, the CDR3 is TGCGCCAGCAGCCCCAGAGGGACAGGGACAGATACGCAGTATTTT.

The table lists this clone with a count of one. V is TRBV3-1 (or the pseudogene TRBV3-2) and J is TRBJ1-5, with D possibly being TRBD1 (5 bases). The CDR3 has 13 amino acids. Germline lookup yields CDR1 LGHDT and CDR2 YNNKEL (reference sequence). The V and J ends lost 2 bases and 7 bases respectively, with 9 bases between them. CDR3 sequence: CASSQRTGQPQHF. CDR3 DNA: TGTGCCAGCAGCCAACGCACAGGCCAGCCCCAGCATTTT.

The V and J genes are TRBV7-9 and TRBJ1-1; the D is unclear. The CDR3 runs 15 residues. Germline CDR1 SEHNR, CDR2 FQNEAQ (reference sequence). V was cut by 5 bases and J by 4 bases, with 17 bases left in between. The CDR3 DNA follows: TGTGCCAGCAGCCCACCGCCCAGAGCGGCCACTGAAGCTTTCTTT. Residues: CASSPPPRAATEAFF. Variable domain in full (rest from reference TRBV7-9 and TRBJ1-1): DTGVSQNPRHKITKRGQNVTFRCDPISEHNRLYWYRQTLGQGPEFLTYFQNEAQLEKSRLLSDRFSAERPKGSFSTLEIQRTEQGDSAMYLCASSPPPRAATEAFFGQGTRLTVV.

This clone has more than one count but fewer than ten. V and J are TRBV24-1 and TRBJ1-3, with D possibly TRBD1 on 5 matching bases. This CDR3 spans 16 amino acids. Germline V gene lookup returns CDR1 KGHDR and CDR2 SFDVKD. Trimming took off 4 bases at V and 2 bases at J, with 14 bases between the two ends. The chain's CDR3 is CATSEPAQDPGNTIYF. Here the CDR3 DNA reads TGTGCCACCAGTGAACCCGCACAGGACCCTGGAAACACCATATATTTT.

The chain has TRBV7-9 and TRBJ1-1; D call uncertain. Trimming removed 3 bases at V and 8 bases at J, with 13 bases between. The CDR3 is made up of 13 amino acids. Looked up from germline, CDR1 is SEHNR and CDR2 is FQNEAQ (reference sequence). The CDR3 region is CASSLRDGKEAFF. The CDR3 region has the DNA TGTGCCAGCAGCTTGAGGGATGGCAAGGAAGCTTTCTTT.